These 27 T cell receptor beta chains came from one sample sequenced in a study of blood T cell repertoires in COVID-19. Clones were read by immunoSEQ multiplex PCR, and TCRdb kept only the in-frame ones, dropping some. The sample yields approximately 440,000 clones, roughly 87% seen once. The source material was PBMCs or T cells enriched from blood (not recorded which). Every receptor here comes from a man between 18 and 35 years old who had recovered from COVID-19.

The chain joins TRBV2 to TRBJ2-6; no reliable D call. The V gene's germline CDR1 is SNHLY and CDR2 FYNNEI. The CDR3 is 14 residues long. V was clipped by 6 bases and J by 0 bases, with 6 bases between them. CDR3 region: CASRDTSGANVLTF. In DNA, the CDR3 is TGTGCCAGCAGAGACACCTCTGGGGCCAACGTCCTGACTTTC. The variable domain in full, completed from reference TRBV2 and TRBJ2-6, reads EPEVTQTPSHQVTQMGQEVILRCVPISNHLYFYWYRQILGQKVEFLVSFYNNEISEKSEIFDDQFSVERPDGSNFTLKIRSTKLEDSAMYFCASRDTSGANVLTFGAGSRLTVL.

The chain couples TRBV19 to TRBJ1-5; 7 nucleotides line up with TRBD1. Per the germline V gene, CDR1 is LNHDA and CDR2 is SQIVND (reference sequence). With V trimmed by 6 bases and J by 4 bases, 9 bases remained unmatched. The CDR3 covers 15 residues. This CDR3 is CASSPIGQDNQPQHF. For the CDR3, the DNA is TGTGCCAGTAGCCCTATCGGACAGGATAATCAGCCCCAGCATTTT.

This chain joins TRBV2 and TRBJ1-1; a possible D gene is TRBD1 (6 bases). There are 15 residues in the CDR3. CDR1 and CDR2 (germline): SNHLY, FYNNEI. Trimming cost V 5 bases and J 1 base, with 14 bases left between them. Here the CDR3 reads CASSRDRSGNTEAFF. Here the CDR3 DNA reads TGTGCCAGCAGTCGAGACAGGAGCGGGAACACTGAAGCTTTCTTT.

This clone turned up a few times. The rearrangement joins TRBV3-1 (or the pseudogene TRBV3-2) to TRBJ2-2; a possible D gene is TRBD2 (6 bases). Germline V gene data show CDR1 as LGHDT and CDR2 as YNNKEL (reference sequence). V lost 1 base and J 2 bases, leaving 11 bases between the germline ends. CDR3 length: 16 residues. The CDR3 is CASSQGHSGNTGELFF. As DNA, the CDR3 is TGTGCCAGCAGCCAAGGACATAGCGGTAACACCGGGGAGCTGTTTTTT.

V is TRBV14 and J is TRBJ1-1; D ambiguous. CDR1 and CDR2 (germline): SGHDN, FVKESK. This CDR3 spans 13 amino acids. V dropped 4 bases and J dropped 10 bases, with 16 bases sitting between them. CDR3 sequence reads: CASSPEPGGRAFF. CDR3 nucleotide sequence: TGTGCCAGCAGCCCCGAGCCGGGAGGGAGAGCTTTCTTT.

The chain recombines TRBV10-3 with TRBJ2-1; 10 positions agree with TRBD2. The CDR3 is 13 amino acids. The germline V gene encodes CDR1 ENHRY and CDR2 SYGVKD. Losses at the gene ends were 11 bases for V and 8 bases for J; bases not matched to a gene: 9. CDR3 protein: CASQLAGEDEQFF. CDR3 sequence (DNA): TGTGCCTCTCAGCTAGCGGGAGAGGATGAGCAGTTCTTC.

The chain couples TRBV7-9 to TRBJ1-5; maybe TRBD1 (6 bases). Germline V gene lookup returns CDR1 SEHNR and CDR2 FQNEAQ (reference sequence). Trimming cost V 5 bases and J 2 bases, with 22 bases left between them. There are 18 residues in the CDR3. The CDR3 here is CASSPSNQGILGNQPQHF. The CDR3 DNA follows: TGTGCCAGCAGCCCGAGTAACCAGGGGATCCTCGGCAATCAGCCCCAGCATTTT.

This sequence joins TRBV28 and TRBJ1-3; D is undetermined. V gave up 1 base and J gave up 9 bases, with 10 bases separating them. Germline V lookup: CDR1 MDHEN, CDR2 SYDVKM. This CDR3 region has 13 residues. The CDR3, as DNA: TGTGCCAGCAGTTTATACGGGGAAGGCACCATATATTTT. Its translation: CASSLYGEGTIYF.

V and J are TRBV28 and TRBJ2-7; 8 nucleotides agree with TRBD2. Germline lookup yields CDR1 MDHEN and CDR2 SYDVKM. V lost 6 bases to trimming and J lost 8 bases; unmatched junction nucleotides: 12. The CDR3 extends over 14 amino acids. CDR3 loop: CASRDSGSGYQQYF. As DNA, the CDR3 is TGTGCCAGCAGGGACAGCGGGAGCGGTTATCAGCAGTACTTC. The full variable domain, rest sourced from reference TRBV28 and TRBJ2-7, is DVKVTQSSRYLVKRTGEKVFLECVQDMDHENMFWYRQDPGLGLRLIYFSYDVKMKEKGDIPEGYSVSREKKERFSLILESASTNQTSMYLCASRDSGSGYQQYFGPGTRLTVT.

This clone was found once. In DNA, the CDR3 is TGTGCCAGCAGCGTAGCTACTAGGGGCAGGGGAGAAACTGAAGCTTTCTTT. It yields the protein CASSVATRGRGETEAFF. This chain joins TRBV9 and TRBJ1-1, with D possibly being TRBD1 (6 bases). Germline V gives CDR1 SGDLS, CDR2 YYNGEE. V was shortened by 0 bases and J by 5 bases, with 20 bases between the two germline ends. The CDR3 loop spans 17 amino acids.

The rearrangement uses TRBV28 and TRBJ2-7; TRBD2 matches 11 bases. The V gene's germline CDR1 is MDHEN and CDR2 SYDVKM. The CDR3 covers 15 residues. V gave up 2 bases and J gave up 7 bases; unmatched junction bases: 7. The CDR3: CASSLILAGGEEQYF. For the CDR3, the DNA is TGTGCCAGCAGTTTAATTCTAGCGGGAGGAGAAGAGCAGTACTTC. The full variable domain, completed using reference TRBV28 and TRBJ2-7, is DVKVTQSSRYLVKRTGEKVFLECVQDMDHENMFWYRQDPGLGLRLIYFSYDVKMKEKGDIPEGYSVSREKKERFSLILESASTNQTSMYLCASSLILAGGEEQYFGPGTRLTVT.

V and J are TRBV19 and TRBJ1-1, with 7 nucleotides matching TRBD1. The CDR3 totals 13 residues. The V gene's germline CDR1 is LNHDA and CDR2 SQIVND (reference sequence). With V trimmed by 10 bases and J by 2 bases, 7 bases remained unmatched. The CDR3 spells CATQGGLNTEAFF. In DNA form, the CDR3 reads TGTGCCACTCAGGGGGGCTTAAACACTGAAGCTTTCTTT.

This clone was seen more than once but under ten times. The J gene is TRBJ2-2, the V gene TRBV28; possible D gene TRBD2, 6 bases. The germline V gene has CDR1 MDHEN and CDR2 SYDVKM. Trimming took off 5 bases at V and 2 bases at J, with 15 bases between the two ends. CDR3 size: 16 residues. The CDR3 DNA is TGTGCCAGCAGTACCCCCTCGGGACTTAACACCGGGGAGCTGTTTTTT. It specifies CASSTPSGLNTGELFF.

In DNA form, the CDR3 reads TGTGCCAGCTCACCAAATCAGAAGACAGATACGCAGTATTTT. Translation gives CASSPNQKTDTQYF. V and J are TRBV18 and TRBJ2-3; D is undetermined. The CDR3 contains 14 residues. The V end lost 2 bases, the J end lost 3 bases, and 9 bases lay between the germline ends. From germline, CDR1 is KGHSH and CDR2 LQKENI.

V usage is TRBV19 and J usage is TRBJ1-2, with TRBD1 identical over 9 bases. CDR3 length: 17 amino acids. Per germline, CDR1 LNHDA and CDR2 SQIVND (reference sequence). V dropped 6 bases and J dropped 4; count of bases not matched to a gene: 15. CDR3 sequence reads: CASSNPGQGSRSYGYTF. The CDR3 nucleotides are TGTGCCAGTAGCAATCCGGGACAGGGTTCCAGGAGCTATGGCTACACCTTC.

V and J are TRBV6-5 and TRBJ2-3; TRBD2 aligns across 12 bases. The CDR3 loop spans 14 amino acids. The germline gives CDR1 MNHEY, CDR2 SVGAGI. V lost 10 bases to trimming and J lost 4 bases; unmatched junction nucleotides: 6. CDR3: CATRLAGEADTQYF. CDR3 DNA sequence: TGTGCCACCCGACTAGCGGGAGAGGCAGATACGCAGTATTTT.

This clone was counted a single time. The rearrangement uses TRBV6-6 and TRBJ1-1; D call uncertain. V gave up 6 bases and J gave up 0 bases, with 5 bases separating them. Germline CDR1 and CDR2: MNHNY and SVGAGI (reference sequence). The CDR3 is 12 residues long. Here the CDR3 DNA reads TGTGCCAGCAGGGCTTTGAACACTGAAGCTTTCTTT. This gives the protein CASRALNTEAFF.

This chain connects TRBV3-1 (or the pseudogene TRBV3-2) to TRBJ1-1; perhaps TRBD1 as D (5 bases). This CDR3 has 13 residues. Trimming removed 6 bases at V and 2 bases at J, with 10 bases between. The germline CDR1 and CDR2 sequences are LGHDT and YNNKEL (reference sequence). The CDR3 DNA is TGTGCCAGCAGTTGGGGGGAAAACACTGAAGCTTTCTTT. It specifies CASSWGENTEAFF.

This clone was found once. The DNA for the CDR3 is TGTGCCAGCAGTTCAACTACAGGGGGGACGCCCTATGGCTACACCTTC. It is translated as CASSSTTGGTPYGYTF. The V and J genes are TRBV28 and TRBJ1-2, with 8 bases identical to TRBD1. Per germline, CDR1 MDHEN and CDR2 SYDVKM. V was clipped by 4 bases and J by 4 bases; unmatched bases: 11. The CDR3 runs 16 residues.

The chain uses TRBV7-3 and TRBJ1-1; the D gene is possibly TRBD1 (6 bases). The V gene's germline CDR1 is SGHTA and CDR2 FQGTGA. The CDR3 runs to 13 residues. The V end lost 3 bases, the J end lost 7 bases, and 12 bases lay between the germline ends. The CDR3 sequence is CASSFTGSSEAFF. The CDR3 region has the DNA TGTGCCAGCAGCTTCACAGGGAGTAGTGAAGCTTTCTTT.

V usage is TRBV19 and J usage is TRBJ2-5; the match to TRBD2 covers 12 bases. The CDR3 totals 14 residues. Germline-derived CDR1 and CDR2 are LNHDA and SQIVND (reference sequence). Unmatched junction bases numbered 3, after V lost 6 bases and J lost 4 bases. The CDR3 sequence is CASRLAGGGETQYF. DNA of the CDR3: TGTGCCAGTAGACTAGCGGGAGGCGGAGAGACCCAGTACTTC.

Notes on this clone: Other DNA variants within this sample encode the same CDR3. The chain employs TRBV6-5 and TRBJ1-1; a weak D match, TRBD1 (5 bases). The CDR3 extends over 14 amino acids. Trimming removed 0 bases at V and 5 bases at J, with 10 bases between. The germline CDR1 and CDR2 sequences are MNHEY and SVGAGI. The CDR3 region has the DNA TGTGCCAGCAGTTACTCGGGGGGAGGGACTGAAGCTTTCTTT. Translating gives CASSYSGGGTEAFF.

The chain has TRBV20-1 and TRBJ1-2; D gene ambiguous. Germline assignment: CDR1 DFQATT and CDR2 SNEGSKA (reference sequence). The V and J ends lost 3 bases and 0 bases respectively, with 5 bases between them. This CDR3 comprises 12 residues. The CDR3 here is CSASSTNYGYTF. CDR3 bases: TGCAGTGCTAGTTCCACTAACTATGGCTACACCTTC.

CDR3 bases: TGTGCCAGCAGCTTGGACGGAGGGGGCAGTAGCTATGGCTACACCTTC. This gives the protein CASSLDGGGSSYGYTF. The chain uses TRBV5-8 and TRBJ1-2; 7 bases align to TRBD1. Germline V gene data show CDR1 as SGHTS and CDR2 as YDEGEE. The junction had 9 bases not matched to a gene; V was cut back by 0 bases and J by 4 bases. The CDR3 loop spans 16 amino acids.

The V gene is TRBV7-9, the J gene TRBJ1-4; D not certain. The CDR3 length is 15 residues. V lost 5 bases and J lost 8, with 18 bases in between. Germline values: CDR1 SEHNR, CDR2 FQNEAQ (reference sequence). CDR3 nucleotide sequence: TGTGCCAGCAGCCCAGAGAACTCCGGGGAAGAAAAACTGTTTTTT. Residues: CASSPENSGEEKLFF.

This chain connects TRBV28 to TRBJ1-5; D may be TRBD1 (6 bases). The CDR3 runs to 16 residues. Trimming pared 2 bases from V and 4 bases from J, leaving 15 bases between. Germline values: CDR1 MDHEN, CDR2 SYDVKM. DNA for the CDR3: TGTGCCAGCAGTTTAAGTTCTGGACAGCGTAATCAGCCCCAGCATTTT. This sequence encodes CASSLSSGQRNQPQHF.

The CDR3 nucleotides read TGTGCCTGGAGCTCCGGGACTAGCGAACAAGAGACCCAGTACTTC. As protein: CAWSSGTSEQETQYF. The chain carries TRBV30 and TRBJ2-5, with 10 bases matching TRBD2. The CDR3 has 15 amino acids. CDR1 GTSNPN and CDR2 SVGIG come from the germline V gene (reference sequence). V was clipped by 3 bases and J by 2 bases; unmatched bases: 6.